The 8 T cell receptor beta chains reported below all come from one sample, sequenced in a study of CD8+ T cells in alopecia areata. Specified treatment: oral pan-JAK inhibitor, 5-10 mg twice daily. Investigators isolated RNA and reverse transcribed it into cDNA to act as the sequencing template. Method: immunoSEQ multiplex PCR; TCRdb's copy keeps in-frame clones and lacks some. The sample records more than 85,000 clones, roughly 64% being singletons. The input for sequencing was CD8+ T cells sorted from blood, taken at week 4, from a patient treated with tofacitinib. These receptors all come from a human donor with alopecia areata.

The V gene is TRBV4-1, the J gene TRBJ1-6; 7 bases map to TRBD1. J lost 7 bases, V lost 1 base, and 4 bases had no gene match. Germline CDR1 and CDR2: MGHRA and YSYEKL. The CDR3 has 15 residues. The CDR3 DNA is TGCGCCAGCAGCCAAGTGGACAGGAGCAATTCACCCCTCCACTTT. It yields the protein CASSQVDRSNSPLHF.

This clone showed up many times. The rearrangement joins TRBV6-1 to TRBJ1-2, with TRBD1 as a possible D gene (6 bases). Between the trimmed V and J ends, which lost 5 bases and 7 bases, there was a span of 17 bases. The germline CDR1 and CDR2 sequences are MNHNS and SASEGT. This CDR3 comprises 14 residues. The chain's CDR3 is CASSWGDTAGGYTF. The CDR3 DNA reads TGTGCCAGCAGTTGGGGGGACACAGCTGGTGGCTACACCTTC.

CDR3 sequence: CATSRDRTNLGPANTGELFF. The CDR3 nucleotides are TGTGCCACCAGCAGAGATCGCACTAACCTGGGGCCAGCGAACACCGGGGAGCTGTTTTTT. The chain employs TRBV15 and TRBJ2-2, with a weak D call TRBD1 (5 bases). Trimming removed 0 bases at V and 0 bases at J, with 20 bases between. Looked up from germline, CDR1 is LNHNV and CDR2 is YYDKDF (reference sequence). CDR3 length: 20 amino acids.

With regard to this clone: The identical CDR3 is also encoded by other nucleotide sequences in the sample. The rearrangement links TRBV30 to TRBJ1-1, with no clear D. Looked up from germline, CDR1 is GTSNPN and CDR2 is SVGIG (reference sequence). This CDR3 is 9 amino acids long. V was clipped by 3 bases and J by 8 bases, with 4 bases between them. The CDR3 loop reads CAWSPEAFF. The DNA of the CDR3 is TGTGCCTGGAGCCCCGAAGCTTTCTTT.

V gene TRBV5-1 combines with J gene TRBJ1-2; no firm D call. The CDR3 is 14 amino acids. Germline-derived CDR1 and CDR2 are SGHRS and YFSETQ. Trimming stripped 2 bases from V and 0 bases from J, with 8 bases between. CDR3 coding DNA: TGCGCCAGCAGCTTTGACGCTGCTAACTATGGCTACACCTTC. Its protein product is CASSFDAANYGYTF. The full variable domain, completed using reference TRBV5-1 and TRBJ1-2, is KAGVTQTPRYLIKTRGQQVTLSCSPISGHRSVSWYQQTPGQGLQFLFEYFSETQRNKGNFPGRFSGRQFSNSRSEMNVSTLELGDSALYLCASSFDAANYGYTFGSGTRLTVV.

This chain connects TRBV5-4 to TRBJ1-2; 7 bases agree with TRBD1. The germline V gene encodes CDR1 SGHNT and CDR2 YYREEE (reference sequence). V lost 3 bases and J lost 3; bases outside the gene matches: 14. This CDR3 region has 17 residues. CDR3 nucleotides: TGTGCCAGCAGCTACATACCGGGACAGCCGTCGGACTATGGCTACACCTTC. Protein product: CASSYIPGQPSDYGYTF.

J is TRBJ1-2 and V is TRBV4-3; D may be TRBD1 (6 bases). Trimming removed 0 bases at V and 8 bases at J, with 16 bases between. Germline values: CDR1 LGHNA, CDR2 YSLEER. The CDR3 is made up of 15 amino acids. The CDR3 sequence is CASSQDETGYIGYTF. CDR3 nucleotide sequence: TGCGCCAGCAGCCAAGATGAAACAGGGTATATCGGCTACACCTTC.

The table lists this clone with a few counts. The CDR3 sequence is CAISTPTGLAGEETQYF. The CDR3 DNA reads TGTGCCATCAGTACCCCCACCGGACTAGCGGGGGAAGAGACCCAGTACTTC. This chain links TRBV10-3 with TRBJ2-5; TRBD2 aligns across 13 bases. Germline V gene lookup returns CDR1 ENHRY and CDR2 SYGVKD. V lost 5 bases and J lost 3; bases outside the gene matches: 9. The CDR3 length is 17 residues.